These 24 T cell receptor beta chains came from one sample sequenced in a study of blood T cell repertoires in COVID-19. Clones were sequenced by immunoSEQ multiplex PCR, and TCRdb holds only the in-frame ones, with some missing. The repertoire consists of about 73,000 clones, with roughly 84% occurring once and the leading ten covering about 6.5%. Material: peripheral blood. The receptors stem from a woman in her fifties or sixties with acute or convalescent COVID-19.

This chain uses TRBV6-5 with TRBJ1-6, with unresolved D. V gave up 4 bases and J gave up 10 bases, with 20 bases separating them. The CDR3 sequence is 16 residues long. CDR1 is MNHEY and CDR2 is SVGAGI in the germline V gene. The CDR3 region has the DNA TGTGCCAGCAGTTCCATCCCCCAAGATTCCGGGTCACCCCTCCACTTT. This translates into CASSSIPQDSGSPLHF.

This clone showed up just once. The genes are TRBV6-5 and TRBJ1-3; D is uncertain. Per germline, CDR1 MNHEY and CDR2 SVGAGI. This CDR3 is built from 14 residues. V lost 0 bases to trimming and J lost 4 bases, with 7 bases between them. CDR3 amino acids: CASSYSAGGNTIYF. The CDR3 DNA sequence: TGTGCCAGCAGTTACTCAGCAGGAGGAAACACCATATATTTT.

The chain employs TRBV6-1 and TRBJ1-2; TRBD1 aligns across 8 bases. Trimming took 3 bases from V and 4 from J; bases not matched to a gene: 1. The CDR3 runs 13 residues. Germline V gives CDR1 MNHNS, CDR2 SASEGT. The chain's CDR3 is CASSEGTGYGYTF. Here the CDR3 DNA reads TGTGCCAGCAGTGAGGGGACAGGCTATGGCTACACCTTC.

The chain is built from TRBV19 and TRBJ1-5; D remains unclear. The germline V and J ends were trimmed by 3 bases and 1 base, with 10 bases remaining between them. The germline CDR1 and CDR2 sequences are LNHDA and SQIVND (reference sequence). The CDR3 has 15 amino acids. This CDR3 is CASSMAQWSNQPQHF. CDR3 sequence (DNA): TGTGCCAGTAGTATGGCCCAGTGGAGCAATCAGCCCCAGCATTTT.

The chain recombines TRBV6-5 with TRBJ1-1, with 7 bases identical to TRBD1. Looked up from germline, CDR1 is MNHEY and CDR2 is SVGAGI. The CDR3 runs to 15 residues. Trimming took 6 bases from V and 0 from J; bases not matched to a gene: 7. The CDR3: CASSVGTAMNTEAFF. CDR3 DNA: TGTGCCAGCAGCGTCGGGACAGCGATGAACACTGAAGCTTTCTTT.

The chain recombines TRBV19 with TRBJ1-2; a weak D match, TRBD1 (6 bases). There are 13 residues in the CDR3. V was pared by 7 bases and J by 7 bases, with 16 bases between. The germline CDR1 and CDR2 sequences are LNHDA and SQIVND (reference sequence). The CDR3 sequence: CASKGVVRAGYTF. CDR3 DNA sequence: TGTGCCAGTAAGGGGGTAGTGAGGGCTGGCTACACCTTC.

The rearrangement uses TRBV7-2 and TRBJ2-4; D is unclear. The CDR3 loop spans 16 amino acids. From germline, CDR1 is SGHTA and CDR2 FQGNSA. Between the trimmed V and J ends, which lost 2 bases and 2 bases, there was a span of 13 bases. This CDR3 is CASSLNLESSKNIQYF. CDR3 sequence (DNA): TGTGCCAGCAGCTTAAACTTGGAGAGTTCCAAAAACATTCAGTACTTC. Complete variable domain (other parts from reference TRBV7-2 and TRBJ2-4): GAGVSQSPSNKVTEKGKDVELRCDPISGHTALYWYRQSLGQGLEFLIYFQGNSAPDKSGLPSDRFSAERTGGSVSTLTIQRTQQEDSAVYLCASSLNLESSKNIQYFGAGTRLSVL.

The chain uses TRBV13 and TRBJ2-2; 10 nucleotides align to TRBD2. Per germline, CDR1 PRHDT and CDR2 FYEKMQ (reference sequence). CDR3 length: 16 residues. The junction had 6 bases not matched to a gene; V was cut back by 5 bases and J by 3 bases. CDR3 region: CASSRRAGGHTGELFF. The CDR3 DNA follows: TGTGCCAGCAGCCGCAGAGCGGGGGGGCACACCGGGGAGCTGTTTTTT.

The V call is TRBV5-1, the J call TRBJ2-3; tentatively, D is TRBD1 (5 bases). The CDR3 has 15 amino acids. Germline V gene sequence: CDR1 SGHRS, CDR2 YFSETQ. The V and J ends lost 1 base and 0 bases respectively, with 9 bases between them. CDR3 nucleotide sequence: TGCGCCAGCAGCTTGAGGGCAGGGAGCACAGATACGCAGTATTTT. Translating gives CASSLRAGSTDTQYF.

The chain links TRBV6-5 to TRBJ2-7; D not certain. The CDR3 spans 11 residues. Germline loops: CDR1 MNHEY, CDR2 SVGAGI. V gave up 4 bases and J gave up 6 bases, with 7 bases separating them. The CDR3 loop is CASSLWAEQYF. Here the CDR3 DNA reads TGTGCCAGCAGTTTATGGGCCGAGCAGTACTTC.

The V call is TRBV5-1, the J call TRBJ1-4; D unresolved. This CDR3 has 14 amino acids. Trimming stripped 1 base from V and 8 bases from J, with 12 bases between. Germline assignment: CDR1 SGHRS and CDR2 YFSETQ. CDR3 sequence reads: CASSLTSPSEKLFF. The CDR3 region has the DNA TGCGCCAGCAGCTTGACCTCACCAAGCGAAAAACTGTTTTTT.

The chain is built from TRBV6-7 and TRBJ2-1; 12 bases fit TRBD2. TRBV6-7 is labeled an ORF, and its function is uncertain. CDR3 size: 17 residues. J was trimmed by 0 bases and V by 7 bases; bases with no gene match: 7. The CDR3 loop is CASTMRTSGDSYNEQFF. CDR3 sequence (DNA): TGTGCCAGCACCATGAGGACTAGCGGGGACTCCTACAATGAGCAGTTCTTC.

J is TRBJ2-2 and V is TRBV5-1; a possible D gene is TRBD1 (6 bases). The CDR3 contains 14 residues. V was shortened by 4 bases and J by 4 bases, with 11 bases between the two germline ends. CDR1 is SGHRS, CDR2 YFSETQ, per germline. The CDR3 protein is CASSRSDSTGELFF. As DNA, the CDR3 is TGCGCCAGCAGCCGCTCGGACAGCACCGGGGAGCTGTTTTTT.

The J gene is TRBJ1-6, the V gene TRBV30; D is perhaps TRBD1 (5 bases). The CDR3 runs 14 residues. Germline V gene data show CDR1 as GTSNPN and CDR2 as SVGIG (reference sequence). With 4 bases removed from V and 6 bases from J, the gap between germline ends came to 13 bases. CDR3 sequence (DNA): TGTGCCTGGAAAACTGACAGTCGTAATTCACCCCTCCACTTT. It translates to CAWKTDSRNSPLHF.

The chain is built from TRBV27 and TRBJ2-2; D remains ambiguous. Trimming stripped 7 bases from V and 5 bases from J, with 8 bases between. Per the germline V gene, CDR1 is MNHEY and CDR2 is SMNVEV (reference sequence). The CDR3 length is 12 residues. The CDR3: CASTTITGELFF. CDR3 DNA sequence: TGTGCCAGCACAACTATTACCGGGGAGCTGTTTTTT.

J is TRBJ1-1 and V is TRBV6-5, with 8 bases fitting TRBD1. The CDR3 covers 14 residues. The germline V gene encodes CDR1 MNHEY and CDR2 SVGAGI. V was pared by 6 bases and J by 1 base, with 4 bases of the junction left unmatched. The CDR3 protein is CASRLGQANTEAFF. CDR3 in DNA: TGTGCCAGCAGGCTGGGACAGGCGAACACTGAAGCTTTCTTT.

The chain joins TRBV10-1 to TRBJ1-2; D might be TRBD1 (5 bases). The CDR3 length is 13 residues. Germline-derived CDR1 and CDR2 are WNHNN and SYGVQD (reference sequence). Trimming took off 2 bases at V and 8 bases at J, with 12 bases between the two ends. The CDR3 protein is CASSEDRWGGYTF. The CDR3, as DNA: TGCGCCAGCAGTGAGGATCGGTGGGGCGGCTACACCTTC.

The rearrangement links TRBV20-1 to TRBJ1-2, with no clear D. Trimming stripped 3 bases from V and 4 bases from J, with 12 bases between. Germline V gene data show CDR1 as DFQATT and CDR2 as SNEGSKA (reference sequence). The CDR3 covers 13 residues. The CDR3 nucleotides read TGCAGTGCTAGTCAGGAATTTGGCTATGGCTACACCTTC. This encodes CSASQEFGYGYTF.

V usage is TRBV6-5 and J usage is TRBJ2-3; 9 bases line up with TRBD1. Germline CDR1 is MNHEY and CDR2 is SVGAGI. The CDR3 runs to 14 residues. The ends lost 7 bases at V and 8 bases at J; junction bases unmatched: 10. Written as DNA, the CDR3 is TGTGCCAGCACCCCGGGACAGGGTGTAGGTACGCAGTATTTT. Its translation is CASTPGQGVGTQYF.

The chain has TRBV7-2 and TRBJ2-3, with TRBD1 as a possible D gene (7 bases). V was clipped by 6 bases and J by 8 bases, with 21 bases between them. Germline CDR1 is SGHTA and CDR2 is FQGNSA. CDR3 length equals 15 residues. CDR3 DNA sequence: TGTGCCAGCAGACCGGGACAGCGGGTGGTTGGTACGCAGTATTTT. This sequence encodes CASRPGQRVVGTQYF. The complete variable domain, with remaining parts taken from reference TRBV7-2 and TRBJ2-3, reads GAGVSQSPSNKVTEKGKDVELRCDPISGHTALYWYRQSLGQGLEFLIYFQGNSAPDKSGLPSDRFSAERTGGSVSTLTIQRTQQEDSAVYLCASRPGQRVVGTQYFGPGTRLTVL.

CDR3 sequence (DNA): TGTGCCAGCAGTTCGACAGGGTACACTGAAGCTTTCTTT. Translated, it gives CASSSTGYTEAFF. This chain links TRBV27 with TRBJ1-1; TRBD1 aligns across 7 bases. V dropped 4 bases and J dropped 3; count of bases not matched to a gene: 2. Germline CDR1 is MNHEY and CDR2 is SMNVEV (reference sequence). The CDR3 extends over 13 amino acids.

The V and J genes are TRBV19 and TRBJ1-5; no reliable D call. From germline, CDR1 is LNHDA and CDR2 SQIVND (reference sequence). The CDR3 loop spans 15 amino acids. V was shortened by 9 bases and J by 0 bases, with 15 bases between the two germline ends. CDR3 sequence: CASNPSTNSNQPQHF. The CDR3, as DNA: TGTGCCAGCAACCCCTCTACTAATAGCAATCAGCCCCAGCATTTT.

V usage is TRBV2 and J usage is TRBJ1-5; possibly TRBD1 for D (6 bases). The CDR3 totals 15 residues. Per the germline V gene, CDR1 is SNHLY and CDR2 is FYNNEI. V lost 6 bases, J lost 3 bases, and 15 bases lay in between. CDR3 nucleotides: TGTGCCAGCAGAATGGGGGGGGCGGCCAATCAGCCCCAGCATTTT. It encodes CASRMGGAANQPQHF.

This clone occurred once. V is TRBV7-2 and J is TRBJ1-1; D call uncertain. CDR1 SGHTA and CDR2 FQGNSA come from the germline V gene. Trimming removed 6 bases from V and 6 bases from J, with 8 bases in between. The CDR3 has 11 residues. In nucleotides, the CDR3 is TGTGCCAGCAGTCTACCCCCTGAAGCTTTCTTT. The encoded protein is CASSLPPEAFF.